One sample yielded the 16 T cell receptor beta chains listed below, sequenced in a study of T cell responses to AZD1222 COVID-19 vaccine. Using immunoSEQ multiplex PCR, the repertoire was profiled, and TCRdb retains in-frame clones only, with some absent. The table records about 90,000 clones, approximately 89% of them present only once. Source: peripheral blood, taken on day 0 of MenACWY control vaccination. The receptor source for this set is an adult in good health.

The sample holds a few counts of this clone. The chain uses TRBV28 and TRBJ1-2; TRBD1 is a possible D gene (6 bases). Germline loops: CDR1 MDHEN, CDR2 SYDVKM. The CDR3 contains 14 residues. Trimming shortened V by 11 bases and J by 8 bases, and 24 bases separated the two germline ends. CDR3 in DNA: TGTGCCGGGGGGGCAGGGAACCACCCTCGGGGCTACACCTTC. The encoded protein is CAGGAGNHPRGYTF.

The V call is TRBV12-3 or TRBV12-4, the J call TRBJ2-5; D not certain. Trimming stripped 3 bases from V and 1 base from J, with 6 bases between. This CDR3 contains 13 residues. In nucleotides, the CDR3 is TGTGCCAGCAGTTTCGGTCGCCAAGAGACCCAGTACTTC. It codes for CASSFGRQETQYF.

The J gene is TRBJ1-2, the V gene TRBV24-1, with D unresolved. In germline, CDR1 is KGHDR, CDR2 SFDVKD. The length of the CDR3 is 18 residues. Between the trimmed V and J ends, which lost 2 bases and 5 bases, there was a span of 23 bases. CDR3 sequence reads: CATSDSQKRSHGVYGYTF. CDR3 in DNA: TGTGCCACCAGTGATTCACAGAAAAGATCACACGGCGTATATGGCTACACCTTC.

The rearrangement links TRBV12-5 to TRBJ2-7; 10 bases are shared with TRBD1. Germline V gene sequence: CDR1 LGHNT, CDR2 FRNRAP. This CDR3 comprises 15 residues. J was trimmed by 2 bases and V by 9 bases; bases with no gene match: 10. The CDR3 spells CARASPGQGTYEQYF. Written as DNA, the CDR3 is TGTGCTAGGGCTTCACCGGGACAGGGGACCTACGAGCAGTACTTC.

This clone appeared once. The J gene is TRBJ2-2, the V gene TRBV7-2, with D unclear. V lost 5 bases and J 0 bases, leaving 7 bases between the germline ends. The CDR3 has 14 residues. Per the germline V gene, CDR1 is SGHTA and CDR2 is FQGNSA. The chain's CDR3 is CASSPASNTGELFF. The DNA for the CDR3 is TGTGCCAGCAGCCCAGCTTCGAACACCGGGGAGCTGTTTTTT.

This CDR3 is CASSQNGADTQYF. The CDR3 DNA sequence: TGTGCCAGCAGCCAAAACGGCGCAGATACGCAGTATTTT. The V and J genes are TRBV11-3 and TRBJ2-3; D ambiguous. CDR3 length equals 13 residues. V dropped 5 bases and J dropped 4 bases, with 10 bases sitting between them. CDR1 is SGHNT and CDR2 is YENEEA in the germline V gene.

This chain links TRBV7-6 with TRBJ2-2; D possibly corresponds to TRBD2 (5 bases). This CDR3 has 15 amino acids. Germline CDR1 SGHVS, CDR2 FNYEAQ. V shed 1 base and J shed 4 bases, with 10 bases lying between them. The CDR3 DNA is TGTGCCAGCAGCTTAGAGACGGGGTTCACCGGGGAGCTGTTTTTT. This sequence encodes CASSLETGFTGELFF.

This clone is a singleton in its sample. This chain's CDR3 is CASSRRLAGPTDTQYF. The CDR3 bases are TGTGCCAGCAGCAGACGACTAGCAGGCCCCACAGATACGCAGTATTTT. The chain recombines TRBV7-3 with TRBJ2-3, with TRBD2 identical over 7 bases. The J segment lost 2 bases and the V segment lost 5 bases, leaving 10 bases of the junction unmatched. This CDR3 region has 16 residues. CDR1 is SGHTA and CDR2 is FQGTGA in the germline V gene.

The chain employs TRBV19 and TRBJ2-7, with D hard to call. V was trimmed by 9 bases and J by 1 base, leaving 4 bases between them. Germline V gene lookup returns CDR1 LNHDA and CDR2 SQIVND (reference sequence). The CDR3 consists of 10 residues. CDR3 protein: CARGSYEQYF. CDR3 nucleotide sequence: TGTGCCAGGGGTTCCTACGAGCAGTACTTC.

The gene calls are TRBV6-2 or TRBV6-3 and TRBJ2-7, with unresolved D. Germline V CDR1 and CDR2: MNHEY, SVGEGT. This CDR3 is built from 11 residues. Trimming removed 5 bases at V and 3 bases at J, with 5 bases between. The CDR3 sequence: CASSPHYEQYF. In DNA, the CDR3 is TGTGCCAGCAGTCCCCACTACGAGCAGTACTTC.

This clone was observed a handful of times. The V gene is TRBV6-5, the J gene TRBJ1-1, with D possibly matching TRBD1 (5 bases). The CDR3 loop spans 14 amino acids. Per germline, CDR1 MNHEY and CDR2 SVGAGI. Trimming removed 6 bases from V and 3 bases from J, with 14 bases in between. The CDR3 DNA reads as TGTGCCAGCAGGCGGTGGGGGTTGGACACTGAAGCTTTCTTT. It specifies CASRRWGLDTEAFF.

V usage is TRBV2 and J usage is TRBJ1-1, with D maybe TRBD1 (5 bases). Germline assignment: CDR1 SNHLY and CDR2 FYNNEI. The ends were cut back, 5 bases at V and 5 bases at J, with 15 bases in the middle. The CDR3 consists of 14 residues. The CDR3 bases are TGTGCCAGCAGTAAGGACACGGTTGAAACTGAAGCTTTCTTT. Amino acid sequence: CASSKDTVETEAFF.

This chain uses TRBV19 with TRBJ2-7; TRBD1 agrees at 10 bases. Germline V CDR1 and CDR2: LNHDA, SQIVND (reference sequence). This CDR3 has 15 residues. The J segment lost 3 bases and the V segment lost 4 bases, leaving 6 bases of the junction unmatched. The CDR3 region is CASSKSWTGGYEQYF. The CDR3, as DNA: TGTGCCAGTAGTAAAAGCTGGACAGGGGGCTACGAGCAGTACTTC.

The genes are TRBV6-5 and TRBJ1-5, with 12 nucleotides matching TRBD1. The junction had 7 bases not matched to a gene; V was cut back by 6 bases and J by 7 bases. There are 15 residues in the CDR3. Germline V gene sequence: CDR1 MNHEY, CDR2 SVGAGI. The CDR3 DNA sequence: TGTGCCAGCAGACCCGGGACAGGGGGCGGACAGCCCCAGCATTTT. This sequence encodes CASRPGTGGGQPQHF.

The chain has TRBV5-5 and TRBJ2-7; TRBD2 aligns across 15 bases. The V segment lost 3 bases and the J segment 7 bases; nucleotides outside the gene matches: 5. Germline V gene sequence: CDR1 SGHKS, CDR2 YYEKEE (reference sequence). The CDR3 is made up of 15 amino acids. CDR3 DNA sequence: TGTGCCAGCAGCTCGGGACTAGCGGGAGGTTGGGAGCAGTACTTC. Its protein is CASSSGLAGGWEQYF.

The V call is TRBV28, the J call TRBJ1-1; possible D gene TRBD1, 5 bases. This CDR3 region has 14 residues. Germline V gene lookup returns CDR1 MDHEN and CDR2 SYDVKM. V lost 6 bases to trimming and J lost 2 bases, with 13 bases between them. CDR3 nucleotide sequence: TGTGCCAGCAGGCCGACAGACACTAACACTGAAGCTTTCTTT. Translation gives CASRPTDTNTEAFF.